A selection of T cell receptor beta chains follows, all from one sample in a study of shared clonotypes between healthy human individuals. Only in-frame clones appear in the TCRdb table, and some are missing; sequencing was by immunoSEQ multiplex PCR. The sample lists around 700,000 clones, around 92% occurring once. Source material: naive CD8+ T cells sorted from blood. The receptor set was obtained from a man aged 30-40 years in good health. The CDR3 runs from the conserved cysteine through the conserved F or W. Fields, in order: D gene, V gene, J gene, clone size, CDR3 protein, CDR3 DNA. A D gene is named only where the DNA matches it firmly. Some rows have no size entry. The others give once, few or many, or a class for an expanded clone.

>-|TRBV7-9|TRBJ1-1|-
CASSLRGDTEAFF
TGTGCCAGCAGCTTGAGGGGCGACACTGAAGCTTTCTTT
>-|TRBV5-6|TRBJ1-5|-
CASSLDGSNQPQHF
TGTGCCAGCAGCTTGGATGGGAGCAATCAGCCCCAGCATTTT
>TRBD2|TRBV29-1|TRBJ2-7|-
CSVLGTSGTSEPYEQYF
TGCAGCGTCCTGGGTACTAGCGGGACGAGCGAGCCCTACGAGCAGTACTTC
>TRBD2|TRBV19|TRBJ2-1|-
CASSISGGSINEQFF
TGTGCCAGTAGTATATCGGGCGGGAGTATCAATGAGCAGTTCTTC
>TRBD1|TRBV19|TRBJ2-7|-
CASRQKATGTGEAREIEQYF
TGTGCCAGTAGGCAAAAAGCCACCGGGACAGGGGAGGCACGCGAGATCGAGCAGTACTTC
>TRBD1|TRBV30|TRBJ1-2|-
CAWSVQTGNYGYTF
TGTGCCTGGAGTGTACAGACAGGGAACTATGGCTACACCTTC
>-|TRBV4-2|TRBJ2-7|-
CASSLPGEPYEQYF
TGTGCCAGCAGCTTGCCGGGAGAGCCCTACGAGCAGTACTTC
>-|TRBV20-1|TRBJ2-1|-
CSAIEENEQFF
TGCAGTGCTATAGAAGAGAATGAGCAGTTCTTC
>TRBD1|TRBV6-6|TRBJ2-5|-
CASSYRGRQETQYF
TGTGCCAGCAGTTACAGGGGGCGGCAAGAGACCCAGTACTTC
>TRBD1|TRBV5-1|TRBJ2-7|-
CASSLTGTGGSGEQYF
TGCGCCAGCAGCTTGACCGGGACAGGGGGGTCTGGCGAGCAGTACTTC
>-|TRBV6-5|TRBJ1-1|-
CASSYSPRGDEAFF
TGTGCCAGCAGTTACTCCCCCCGGGGGGATGAAGCTTTCTTT
>TRBD1|TRBV19|TRBJ2-7|-
CATQTGDSNEQYF
TGTGCCACTCAGACAGGGGATTCGAACGAGCAGTACTTC
>-|TRBV9|TRBJ2-7|-
CASLGGRSCEQYF
TGTGCCAGCTTGGGGGGGCGGTCTTGTGAGCAGTACTTC
>TRBD2|TRBV6-5|TRBJ2-7|-
CASSYVSSGTYEQYF
TGTGCCAGCAGTTACGTGTCTAGCGGGACCTACGAGCAGTACTTC
>TRBD1|TRBV28|TRBJ2-7|-
CASSGQVYEQYF
TGTGCCAGCTCGGGACAGGTCTACGAGCAGTACTTC
>-|TRBV27|TRBJ1-5|-
CASSRNSNQPQHF
TGTGCCAGCAGTCGGAATAGCAATCAGCCCCAGCATTTT
>-|TRBV13|TRBJ1-4|-
CASSEEGEKLFF
TGTGCCAGCAGCGAAGAGGGGGAAAAACTGTTTTTT
>-|TRBV29-1|TRBJ2-1|-
CSVEEASLNEQFF
TGCAGCGTTGAAGAGGCCAGTCTCAATGAGCAGTTCTTC
>TRBD1|TRBV4-1|TRBJ1-1|-
CASSQGTGKIMNTEAFF
TGCGCCAGCAGCCAAGGGACAGGGAAAATCATGAACACTGAAGCTTTCTTT
>-|TRBV28|TRBJ1-1|-
CASIILGVEAFF
TGTGCCAGCATCATCCTAGGTGTTGAAGCTTTCTTT
>-|TRBV7-9|TRBJ1-2|-
CASSLGGQDYGYTF
TGTGCCAGCAGCTTAGGAGGGCAGGACTATGGCTACACCTTC
>TRBD1|TRBV6-5|TRBJ1-1|once
CASSYGTATEAFF
TGTGCCAGCAGTTACGGGACAGCCACTGAAGCTTTCTTT
>TRBD1|TRBV7-8|TRBJ2-7|-
CASSLGETGPSSYEQYF
TGTGCCAGCAGCTTAGGGGAGACAGGGCCAAGCTCCTACGAGCAGTACTTC
>TRBD1|TRBV25-1|TRBJ1-2|-
CASRTGAYGYTF
TGTGCCAGCAGGACAGGGGCGTATGGCTACACCTTC
>-|TRBV11-2|TRBJ2-1|once
CASSLDNEQFF
TGTGCCAGCAGCTTAGACAATGAGCAGTTCTTC
>TRBD2|TRBV2|TRBJ2-1|-
CASSESSGLYNEQFF
TGTGCCAGCAGCGAGTCTAGCGGGCTATACAATGAGCAGTTCTTC
>-|TRBV9|TRBJ2-3|-
CASSSEVGGSTDTQYF
TGTGCCAGCAGCTCCGAGGTTGGAGGAAGCACAGATACGCAGTATTTT
>-|TRBV27|TRBJ2-7|-
CASSLLRGLIYEQYF
TGTGCCAGCAGTTTATTAAGGGGACTCATCTACGAGCAGTACTTC
>-|TRBV2|TRBJ2-1|-
CASSTAEASFPIEQFF
TGTGCCAGCAGTACTGCTGAGGCTAGCTTCCCGATTGAGCAGTTCTTC
>-|TRBV7-9|TRBJ2-3|-
CASSRSSTDTQYF
TGTGCCAGCAGCCGGAGCTCCACAGATACGCAGTATTTT
>TRBD2|TRBV13|TRBJ2-7|-
CASSLGLAGSYEQYF
TGTGCCAGCAGCTTAGGACTAGCGGGATCCTACGAGCAGTACTTC
>-|TRBV19|TRBJ2-5|-
CASSIVDRETQYF
TGTGCCAGTAGTATTGTAGATCGAGAGACCCAGTACTTC
>-|TRBV11-3|TRBJ1-1|-
CASSLTPGHTEAFF
TGTGCCAGCAGCCTGACTCCCGGACATACTGAAGCTTTCTTT
>TRBD1|TRBV5-4|TRBJ2-7|-
CASSPDPGQFFSEQYF
TGTGCCAGCAGCCCCGATCCGGGACAGTTCTTCTCCGAGCAGTACTTC
>TRBD2|TRBV4-1|TRBJ2-5|-
CASSQYWLAGGKETQYF
TGCGCCAGCAGCCAATATTGGCTAGCGGGAGGTAAAGAGACCCAGTACTTC
>TRBD1|TRBV5-1|TRBJ2-1|-
CASSSIPGQGASSVHNEQFF
TGCGCCAGCAGCAGTATCCCGGGACAGGGGGCGTCTAGCGTCCACAATGAGCAGTTCTTC